The clone carrying this T cell receptor (beta chain) came up a few times. The sample belongs to a study of regulatory T cells in long-lasting Graves disease. The time point: newly diagnosed GD, antithyroid drugs for less than 3 months. The authors made the TCR library using RNA they extracted from PBMCs. American Thyroid Association guidelines defined how Graves' disease was diagnosed. Sequencing libraries for TCR beta were prepared with iRepertoire HTBI primers and Arm-PCR of CDR3 regions. As processed by the authors: Throughout the samples, researchers identified about 56 TRBV and some 14 TRBJ segments. TCRdb redid the calling of the multiplex PCR reads with MiXCR, one entry per CDR3 protein. The V and J calls were not made by the authors but by TCRdb's processing. The table shows over 350,000 distinct CDR3 sequences, with around 15% occurring only once. CDR3 length: 14 residues. The germline V gene encodes CDR1 KGHSH and CDR2 LQKENI. Between the trimmed V and J ends, which lost 5 bases and 2 bases, there was a span of 12 bases.

This sample also appeared in a second study, on T cells in Graves' hyperthyroidism and ophthalmopathy. That source reports: The study used the HTBI primer set for a first-round RT-PCR of the TCR CDR3. Most thyroid clonotypes with frequency above 0.001 were detected in blood.

The chain has TRBV18 and TRBJ2-5; the D gene could be TRBD1 or TRBD2 (5 bases each). Sequenced here: peripheral blood mononuclear cells (PBMCs), sampled at new diagnosis, from a patient treated with antithyroid drugs. The receptor's source is a woman between 50 and 59 years old with Graves disease. Here the CDR3 DNA reads TGTGCCAGCTCAATCATGGGGGTTCAAGAGACCCAGTACTTC. It encodes CASSIMGVQETQYF.